This TCR beta chain was recorded in a study of vaccination and CD4 T cells after COVID-19. Described treatment: roughly ten-day PBMC culture with coronavirus spike peptide pools or control peptides (ViraFEST assay). Harvesting of the unexposed donor's CD4+ T cells predated the COVID-19 pandemic (2011-2018). Cultured CD4+ T cells had their DNA profiled by the Oncomine TCR Beta short-read assay. Scientists extracted genomic DNA from CD4+ T cells grown in culture. TCRdb passed the PCR reads through MiXCR, listing each CDR3 protein once. The table lists roughly 8,000 distinct CDR3 sequences, about 45% of them singletons. With respect to this clonotype: Its antigen is unidentified.

Trimming left V 2 bases short and J 9 bases short, with 23 bases between. Germline V lookup: CDR1 SGHRS, CDR2 YFSETQ. The CDR3 has 16 amino acids. The chain is built from TRBV5-1 and TRBJ1-2, with D perhaps matching TRBD1 (5 bases). Sequenced input: CD4+ T cells from blood, cultured in vitro. The receptor was derived from a human donor in good health. CDR3 protein: CASSFQGARGSDRYTF. The CDR3 nucleotides are TGCGCCAGCAGCTTTCAGGGTGCAAGGGGTTCGGATCGCTACACCTTC. The full variable domain, with the rest looked up from reference TRBV5-1 and TRBJ1-2, is KAGVTQTPRYLIKTRGQQVTLSCSPISGHRSVSWYQQTPGQGLQFLFEYFSETQRNKGNFPGRFSGRQFSNSRSEMNVSTLELGDSALYLCASSFQGARGSDRYTFGSGTRLTVV.